The source of this T cell receptor (beta chain) is a study of blood T cell repertoires in COVID-19 (dated by TCRdb to 2018 to 2021). Regarding the study in general: Samples covering the acute and convalescent phases of COVID-19 were provided by collaborators in the United States, Italy and Spain. The material from the prospective study consisted of cDNA or gDNA derived from T cells, B-cell-depleted T cells, or PBMCs. Subjects who had been exposed to COVID-19, were actively infected with it, or had recovered from it provided the deeply sampled blood TCRbeta repertoires that made up the dataset. The repertoires were released in a freely available public database intended as a resource for research on the immune response to SARS-CoV-2. Where HLA class I and class II types were available, the types were taken from metadata supplied by the sample provider, not from assay-based typing. The samples were drawn from the first 160 participants of the ongoing ImmuneRACE study and from 1,254 subjects provided by 6 global collaborators. The sample metadata nearly always contained a de-identified subject ID, COVID-19 status, age in years and sex. Here is what the overall study found, with its caveats: Clinical and demographic metadata were provided uncurated, with the amount varying by source and participant.

Whole blood was collected in K2EDTA tubes by collaborating institutions according to the institutions' own protocols. For TCRbeta analysis, collaborators shipped samples in one of three forms: frozen whole blood, isolated PBMCs, or DNA extracted from either of those sample types. The immunoSEQ Assay, a bias-controlled multiplex PCR, was used to amplify TCRbeta CDR3 regions from genomic DNA. Processing in the source paper ran as follows. Within the assay, amplification of reference gene primers was used to estimate how many nucleated cells each sample contained. To quantify the absolute abundance of each unique TCRbeta CDR3 rearrangement, sequence reads were collapsed and filtered. For each sample, productive Simpson clonality was calculated by taking the square root of Simpson's diversity index across productive rearrangements. TCRdb took over this immuneACCESS table, retaining in-frame rearrangements with V and J assigned. Such tables are incomplete; in checked studies, under half of the missing clones stem from an unresolved V gene, and the remainder is unexplained. Clone size and the V and J calls come from that table; the DNA yielded D and trimming. The sample table records more than 85,000 clones; approximately 91% of these occur just once. The top ten clonotypes cover roughly 6% of the sample.

The count of this clone is one. Its antigen remains undetermined. Base quality data are lacking; no much larger clone is found one base away. The germline V gene (reference sequence) yields LNHNV for CDR1 and YYDKDF for CDR2. V is reduced by 3 bases and J by 7 bases, leaving a spacing of 12 bases between them. The CDR3 holds 13 amino acids from the cysteine to the phenylalanine. Only CDR3 DNA is held: 39 bases, read in frame from base 1. Sequencing was done on a sample of peripheral blood. The chain couples TRBV15 to TRBJ1-2; TRBD1 is possibly the D segment (6 matching bases). The receptor comes from a woman aged 60-75 years with acute or convalescent COVID-19. The CDR3 protein sequence reads: CATSSPRTVGYTF. The DNA is TGTGCCACCAGCAGCCCGAGGACAGTTGGCTACACCTTC.